This TCR beta chain originates from a study of human T cells and chemical hapten exposure. Study overall: Slight differences in pooled library volume were the main source of varying TCR yields across samples.

V shed 5 bases and J 3 bases; nucleotides not matched to a gene: 14. The CDR3 length is 17 residues. Per the germline V gene, CDR1 is MNHNS and CDR2 is SASEGT. Study-level results: Controls formed significantly fewer large CDR3 similarity clusters than expanded TCRs did.

Individual cDNA molecules in this library carried unique molecular identifiers. Each CDR3 protein gets one entry after TCRdb re-called the RACE reads with MiXCR. The sample yields about 190,000 distinct CDR3 sequences, around a quarter seen once. This clonotype was counted between two and nine times. Antigen: not known. Indicated time point: patch test 3, about 24 weeks after DPC sensitization. The sample's treatment: therapeutic diphenylcyclopropenone sensitization with weekly scalp DPC. The TCR originated in a woman between 35 and 50 years old with alopecia areata. Some clones in this sample may be carry-over from other donors' samples. The chain has TRBV6-1 and TRBJ2-7; 9 positions match TRBD1. Material: whole blood, obtained in connection with sensitization to the hapten diphenylcyclopropenone (DPC). The DNA of the CDR3 is TGTGCCAGCAGTCCGCGAGGAGGACAGGGGCTTCTCTACGAGCAGTACTTC. Translated, it gives CASSPRGGQGLLYEQYF.